The TCR beta chain under discussion was sequenced for a study of blood T cell repertoires in COVID-19. As for the study in general: The United States, Italy and Spain supplied acute and convalescent COVID-19 samples.

In the original processing: Nucleated cell number was recorded as an estimate derived from reference gene primer amplification. Data came from immunoSEQ multiplex PCR; TCRdb stores just in-frame clones and leaves some out. That table gives V, J and clone size, and the DNA gave D and trimming. The table has some 250,000 clones, about 80% seen once; the top ten hold approximately 4%. V dropped 6 bases and J dropped 1 base, with 9 bases sitting between them. Germline V gene data show CDR1 as SNHLY and CDR2 as FYNNEI. This CDR3 comprises 13 residues. The genes are TRBV2 and TRBJ1-2; D perhaps matches TRBD1 (6 bases). The receptor's source is a man over 45 with active or convalescent COVID-19. The sample comprised peripheral blood. The CDR3 is CASRLQGNYGYTF. For the CDR3, the DNA is TGTGCCAGCAGGCTACAGGGTAACTATGGCTACACCTTC.